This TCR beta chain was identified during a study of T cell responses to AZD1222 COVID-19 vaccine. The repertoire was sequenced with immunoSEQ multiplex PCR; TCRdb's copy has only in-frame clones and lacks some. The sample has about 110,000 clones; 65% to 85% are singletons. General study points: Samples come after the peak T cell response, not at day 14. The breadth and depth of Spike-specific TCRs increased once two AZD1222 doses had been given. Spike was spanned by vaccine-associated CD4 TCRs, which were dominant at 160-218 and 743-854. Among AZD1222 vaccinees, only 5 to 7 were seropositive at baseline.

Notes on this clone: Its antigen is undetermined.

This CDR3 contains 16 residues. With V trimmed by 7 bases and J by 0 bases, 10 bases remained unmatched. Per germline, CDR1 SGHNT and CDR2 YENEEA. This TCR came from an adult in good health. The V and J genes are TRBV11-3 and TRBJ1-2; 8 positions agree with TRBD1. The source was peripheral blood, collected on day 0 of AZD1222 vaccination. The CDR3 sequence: CASTITNRGSNYGYTF. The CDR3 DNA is TGTGCCAGCACCATCACCAACAGGGGGTCTAACTATGGCTACACCTTC.